This is a list of T cell receptor beta chains from one sample in a study of Tregs in tolerant kidney transplant recipients. Libraries were prepared by immunoSEQ multiplex PCR; TCRdb keeps only in-frame clonotypes and omits some of them. The repertoire holds roughly 80,000 clones, with 91% as singletons. The specimen comprised CD4+ T cells from blood (PBMCs), sampled 24 months after the transplant. The receptors derive from a human patient who received a combined kidney and bone marrow transplant. Some T cells here may be from the graft donor. Each CDR3 is given with its conserved first and last residue.

V,J,CDR3
TRBV5-1,TRBJ1-4,CASRRQGSDPATNEKLFF
TRBV6-5,TRBJ1-2,CASSYQGQGFGYTF
TRBV10-2,TRBJ1-3,CASSEAGRGNTIYF
TRBV15,TRBJ1-5,CATSRGPPGVHQPQHF
TRBV9,TRBJ2-1,CASSVSGGDYNEQFF
TRBV19,TRBJ2-6,CASSLLVVAAGANVLTF
TRBV7-2,TRBJ2-1,CASSGQTSGRAPLDNEQFF
TRBV19,TRBJ2-5,CASSIYPPRLAGLQETQYF
TRBV7-9,TRBJ1-1,CASSLREEAFF
TRBV19,TRBJ2-5,CASSIGGGQEETQYF